Sequencing of this T cell receptor beta chain was carried out in a study of OX40 agonist ivuxolimab in advanced cancers. Concerning the study at large: Ivuxolimab was an agonistic, fully human IgG2 monoclonal antibody directed against OX40 (CD134), a costimulatory receptor. Intravenous ivuxolimab was administered to patients every 2 weeks at six dose levels: 0.01, 0.1, 0.3, 1.5, 3 and 10 mg/kg. Of the 50 to 55 dose-escalation patients, hepatocellular carcinoma was present in about 20, melanoma in approximately 15, renal cell carcinoma in 9 and head and neck cancer in 9. A male proportion of roughly 80% and a mean age of approximately 58 years, ranging from roughly 20 to 80, were recorded for the dose-escalation cohort. Prior anti-PD-1, anti-PD-L1 or anti-CTLA-4 therapy was permitted, and checkpoint inhibitors had been received by about two fifths of dose-escalation patients. Partial responses occurred in three dose-escalation patients: two with cutaneous melanoma and one with hepatocellular carcinoma. The point of sequencing TCRbeta in the periphery was to test whether ivuxolimab changed TCR sequence diversity and drove clonal T-cell expansion. The monotherapy dose-escalation portion (N of about 47 patients) of the phase I ivuxolimab trial is reported in the paper. The study at large found these results: Low levels of normalized T-cell clonal expansion were also seen in some patients who did not respond. At doses of 0.1 to 3.0 mg/kg, clonal expansion of both CD4+ and CD8+ blood T cells was observed from baseline to week 6. The antigen specificity of the peripheral T cells that underwent clonal expansion was not determined. On average, CD8+ T cells showed more expanded clones than CD4+ T cells after ivuxolimab. In the 0.1-3.0 mg/kg groups, partial responders had among the lowest normalized peripheral clonal expansion, particularly in CD8+ T cells.

Patients with a history of autoimmune disease or receiving systemic immunosuppression were excluded from the trial. Peripheral blood for TCR sequencing was collected from all dose cohorts at baseline, on cycle 4 day 1, and on cycle 7 day 1. Samples came from an open-label, multicenter, first-in-human phase I dose-escalation trial of ivuxolimab. Adults with locally advanced or metastatic melanoma, renal cell carcinoma, hepatocellular carcinoma or head and neck squamous cell carcinoma were enrolled in the trial. Before TCR sequencing, CD4+ T cells and CD8+ T cells were sorted from peripheral blood as separate populations. V is pared back by 6 bases and J by 0 bases, with 12 bases lying between the germline termini. As encoded in the germline V gene, CDR1 is SNHLY while CDR2 is FYNNEI. From the cysteine through the phenylalanine, the CDR3 covers 15 amino acids. The sequence is cut down to CDR3 DNA, 45 bases in frame from base 1.

Worth noting for this clone: The antigen it recognizes is unknown. No base quality values were provided; no much bigger clone lies one nucleotide off.

Genomic DNA was isolated from the sorted cells so that the TCRbeta CDR3 region could be sequenced. The immunoSEQ Assay was used for sequencing of TCRbeta CDR3 regions. This is the immuneACCESS table as TCRdb keeps it, with only in-frame sequences that have V and J called. A part of the clones is gone; compared with another copy, unresolved V genes explain less than half, and the rest is unexplained. The sample table shows 57,000 or so clones, and about 94% are seen once. The ten largest clonotypes hold around 19% of the sample. The sequence came from an adult with an advanced solid tumor such as melanoma, head and neck, liver or kidney cancer. The chain uses TRBV2 and TRBJ1-3; no confident D gene assignment can be made. Sequencing used CD4+ or CD8+ T cells sorted from blood, obtained in a trial of the OX40 agonist ivuxolimab. The DNA is TGTGCCAGCAGCCCCGAGAATCTCTCTGGAAACACCATATATTTT. Its protein reads: CASSPENLSGNTIYF.